This is a list of T cell receptor beta chains from one sample in a study of blood T cells in healthy people across ages. Each CDR3 protein gets one entry after TCRdb re-called the 5' RACE reads with MiXCR. The data hold more than 1,400,000 distinct CDR3 sequences, with around 42% observed a single time. The sequencing sample was made of blood. The receptor source for this set is a woman aged 18 to 35 in good health. CDR3s include the opening cysteine and the closing phenylalanine or tryptophan. D genes are given only for firm matches. Where a row states a size, it is once, few, many or the class of an expanded clone; other rows omit it.

NA,TRBV7-2,TRBJ2-3,NA,TGTGCCAGCAGCTTAGTTGCGGTGGGGCTGGGTACGCAGTATTTT,CASSLVAVGLGTQYF
NA,TRBV7-9,TRBJ2-6,TRBD1,TGTGCCAGCAGCGTGGGACAGGCGAACTCTGGGGCCAACGTCCTGACTTTC,CASSVGQANSGANVLTF
NA,TRBV20-1,TRBJ2-3,TRBD2,TGCCGCGGCGGGGGGCCAGATACGCAGTATTTT,CRGGGPDTQYF
NA,TRBV3-1,TRBJ2-2,NA,TGTGCCAGCAGCCAAGTCTGGGACACCGGGGAGCTGTTTTTT,CASSQVWDTGELFF
NA,TRBV5-1,TRBJ2-7,NA,TGCGCCAGCAGCTTGAGGACGACAGCTCTCTCCGAGCAGTACTTC,CASSLRTTALSEQYF
NA,TRBV2,TRBJ1-4,NA,TGTGCCAGCACGTCTCTGGGTGAAAAACTGTTTTTT,CASTSLGEKLFF
few,TRBV6-6,TRBJ2-2,TRBD1,TGTGCCAGCAGCCGACAGGGCAACACCGGGGAGCTGTTTTTT,CASSRQGNTGELFF
NA,TRBV29-1,TRBJ2-3,TRBD1,TGCAGCGTGGGGACAGGGGCAGATACGCAGTATTTT,CSVGTGADTQYF
NA,TRBV20-1,TRBJ2-7,TRBD1,TGCAGTGCTAGAGATGGGCAGGGGGCAAGGGATGAGCAGTACTTC,CSARDGQGARDEQYF
few,TRBV12-3/TRBV12-4,TRBJ2-7,NA,TGTGCCAGCAGTTTAGCAGGGCCCCACGAGCAGTACTTC,CASSLAGPHEQYF
few,TRBV4-2,TRBJ2-2,TRBD2,TGTGCCAGCAGCCAAGAAATTTCTCTCGGGCTAGCGGGAGTCCCTCCGACCGGGGAGCTGTTTTTT,CASSQEISLGLAGVPPTGELFF
few,TRBV21-1,TRBJ1-2,NA,TGTGTCAGGGGGCAAGACTATGGCTACACCTTC,CVRGQDYGYTF
NA,TRBV29-1,TRBJ2-5,NA,TGCAGCGTTCGCCGGGGAGCATCGGAGACCCAGTACTTC,CSVRRGASETQYF
NA,TRBV6-5,TRBJ1-4,TRBD1,TGTGCCAGCACTTCCACCGGGACAGGGGATGAAAAACTGTTTTTT,CASTSTGTGDEKLFF
NA,TRBV4-1,TRBJ1-1,TRBD1,TGCGCCAGCAGCCAAGGCGACAGGGGTTTCACTGAAGCTTTCTTT,CASSQGDRGFTEAFF
NA,TRBV6-6,TRBJ2-3,NA,TGTGCCAGCAGTTACTCGGCACTGACTCGCACAGATACGCAGTATTTT,CASSYSALTRTDTQYF
few,TRBV9,TRBJ2-1,NA,TGTGCCAGCAGCGTAGTCGATGGAGGGTTAGAGTTCTTC,CASSVVDGGLEFF
NA,TRBV15,TRBJ2-2,TRBD2,TGTGCCACCAGCAGCACACCGGGACTAGCGGGAGACCGAACGACCGGGGAGCTGTTTTTT,CATSSTPGLAGDRTTGELFF
few,TRBV27,TRBJ1-2,NA,TGTGCCAGCAGTTTAATCCCGGCGGGGTATGGCTACACCTTC,CASSLIPAGYGYTF
few,TRBV4-2,TRBJ2-5,TRBD2,TGTGCCAGCAGCGGACTAGCGGGAGAGGGCCAAGAGACCCAGTACTTC,CASSGLAGEGQETQYF
few,TRBV11-1,TRBJ1-1,NA,TGTGCCAGCAGCACGCGGAACACTGAAGCTTTCTTT,CASSTRNTEAFF
NA,TRBV3-1,TRBJ2-7,NA,TGTGCCAGCAGCCAAGGTGTGAGCGGAAGGACCTACGAGCAGTACTTC,CASSQGVSGRTYEQYF
many,TRBV29-1,TRBJ1-2,TRBD1,TGCAGCGTTGCCTCGACAGGGCCAAACGCTAACTATGGCTACACCTTC,CSVASTGPNANYGYTF
NA,TRBV2,TRBJ2-1,TRBD1,TGTGCCAGCAGTGGAGGTCTTGGGACAGGGGTGAATGAGCAGTTCTTC,CASSGGLGTGVNEQFF
NA,TRBV14,TRBJ2-1,NA,TGTGCCAGCAGCCCGGGGACTCGAAGGGGCGATGAGCAGTTCTTC,CASSPGTRRGDEQFF
NA,TRBV6-2/TRBV6-3,TRBJ2-5,NA,TGTGCCAGCCATACCGGGCGGAATTGGGGAAAAAAAGAGACCCAGTACTTC,CASHTGRNWGKKETQYF
few,TRBV6-5,TRBJ1-6,NA,TGTGCCAGCAGTTACCAGACGACCAGTTCCCCCCTCCACTTT,CASSYQTTSSPLHF
NA,TRBV6-5,TRBJ2-7,NA,TGTGCCAGCAGCTTTGGAGAGGCGCCCTACGAGCAGTACTTC,CASSFGEAPYEQYF
NA,TRBV7-2,TRBJ2-1,TRBD2,TGTGCCAGCAGCCAAACGCTGACTAGCGGGGGATACGATGAGCAGTTCTTC,CASSQTLTSGGYDEQFF
NA,TRBV5-5,TRBJ1-5,NA,TGTGCCAGCAGCTTGGAGGGGGTCGCCGGCCAGCCCCAGCATTTT,CASSLEGVAGQPQHF
few,TRBV10-2,TRBJ2-5,NA,TGCGCCAGCGATCAGGACGGGGGACGGTGGGAGACCCAGTACTTC,CASDQDGGRWETQYF
few,TRBV4-2,TRBJ2-7,NA,TGTGCCAGCAGCCAAGCTGGGGGCCTCTACGAGCAGTACTTC,CASSQAGGLYEQYF
NA,TRBV9,TRBJ1-6,NA,TGTGCCAGCAGCGAATGGTGGAATTCACCCCTCCACTTT,CASSEWWNSPLHF
few,TRBV9,TRBJ2-3,TRBD2,TGTGCCAGCACCGCCCCGCGGGGGGCTAGCACAGATACGCAGTATTTT,CASTAPRGASTDTQYF
NA,TRBV25-1,TRBJ2-1,NA,TGTGCCAGCAGTGAATATCAGTCCCAGCTAGGGGAGCAGTTCTTC,CASSEYQSQLGEQFF
NA,TRBV7-9,TRBJ1-2,NA,TGTGCCAGCAGCTTAGCCGAGGGGAGTGGGGGCTACACCTTC,CASSLAEGSGGYTF
NA,TRBV5-1,TRBJ2-7,TRBD2,TGCGCCAGCAGCTTACGCGATAGCGGGAGGCCCCTTCTCTCCTACGAGCAGTACTTC,CASSLRDSGRPLLSYEQYF
few,TRBV11-2,TRBJ2-1,TRBD2,TGTGCCAGCTCACTAGCGGGAGATCTTCGCTTTAATGAGCAGTTCTTC,CASSLAGDLRFNEQFF
NA,TRBV20-1,TRBJ2-1,NA,TGCAGTGCACCGCCCGACACGGACTATGAGCAGTTCTTC,CSAPPDTDYEQFF
NA,TRBV4-1,TRBJ2-7,NA,TGCGCCAGCAGCCAGCTCGTTATCAATCCAGGGCTAACGGACGCTTACGAGCAGTACTTC,CASSQLVINPGLTDAYEQYF
NA,TRBV7-3,TRBJ1-2,TRBD1,TGTGCCAGCAGCCAGGGGGGTATCTATGGCTACACCTTC,CASSQGGIYGYTF
NA,TRBV5-1,TRBJ2-5,TRBD1,TGCGCCAGCAGCACCTTGACAGGGACCCAAGAGACCCAGTACTTC,CASSTLTGTQETQYF
NA,TRBV29-1,TRBJ2-7,TRBD1,TGCAGCGTTGGACAGGGGGCGAGAGAGCAGTACTTC,CSVGQGAREQYF
few,TRBV4-1,TRBJ2-3,NA,TGCGCCAGCAGCTCCGCCAGTATAACTTCCGCAGATACGCAGTATTTT,CASSSASITSADTQYF
NA,TRBV14,TRBJ2-4,TRBD2,TGTGCCAGCAGCCAAGATGCCTTTACTAGCGGTTACTCCTACAATGAGCAGTACTTC,CASSQDAFTSGYSYNEQYF
NA,TRBV4-2,TRBJ2-7,TRBD2,TGTGCCAGCAGCCAAGGTCGGCAAGCGGGAGGCCAATACGAGCAGTACTTC,CASSQGRQAGGQYEQYF
few,TRBV3-1,TRBJ2-7,TRBD2,TGTGCCAGCAGCCAAGCGCCTAGCGGGAGAGGGCAGTACTTC,CASSQAPSGRGQYF
few,TRBV9,TRBJ2-3,NA,TGTGCCAGCAGCGCCGACAGGGGACTAGATATGGATACGCAGTATTTT,CASSADRGLDMDTQYF
NA,TRBV12-3/TRBV12-4,TRBJ1-1,NA,TGTGCCAGCAGTTTACGGCGGAGGAGGGGCACTGAAGCTTTCTTT,CASSLRRRRGTEAFF
NA,TRBV20-1,TRBJ2-3,TRBD2,TGCAGTGCTCGGGGGGTGGCTAGCGCGAGCACAGATACGCAGTATTTT,CSARGVASASTDTQYF
NA,TRBV10-3,TRBJ1-5,NA,TGTGCCATCAGTGAGCGGGGAGGGGACAATCAGCCCCAGCATTTT,CAISERGGDNQPQHF
NA,TRBV20-1,TRBJ2-1,NA,TGCAGTGCTGTTAAAAGGGAGGACGATGAGCAGTTCTTC,CSAVKREDDEQFF
NA,TRBV5-1,TRBJ2-5,TRBD1,TGCGCCAGCAGCGTGGACAGGACGAGAAGTCCCCAAGAGACCCAGTACTTC,CASSVDRTRSPQETQYF
few,TRBV4-1,TRBJ1-4,NA,TGCGCCAGCCAAGATGGGGGGGGGACCAATGAAAAACTGTTTTTT,CASQDGGGTNEKLFF